Presented here are 27 T cell receptor beta chains from one specimen sequenced in a study of blood T cell repertoires in COVID-19. Sequencing used immunoSEQ multiplex PCR; TCRdb keeps in-frame clones, though not all of them. The sample holds 75,000 to 90,000 clones, 80% seen once. The sequenced sample was peripheral blood. These receptors came from a woman in her sixties or seventies with acute or convalescent COVID-19.

CDR3 sequence: CASSPQTGVGEKLFF. The CDR3 bases are TGCGCCAGCAGCCCCCAGACAGGGGTAGGGGAAAAACTGTTTTTT. This sequence joins TRBV4-3 and TRBJ1-4, with 8 bases lining up with TRBD1. With V trimmed by 4 bases and J by 8 bases, 9 bases remained unmatched. Germline loops: CDR1 LGHNA, CDR2 YSLEER. This CDR3 spans 15 amino acids.

The chain uses TRBV10-1 and TRBJ2-1, with 12 bases lining up with TRBD2. This CDR3 comprises 16 residues. V lost 2 bases to trimming and J lost 4 bases; unmatched junction nucleotides: 3. Per the germline V gene, CDR1 is WNHNN and CDR2 is SYGVQD (reference sequence). CDR3 sequence (DNA): TGCGCCAGCAGTGAGCCGACTAGCGGGGGTTACAATGAGCAGTTCTTC. Protein product: CASSEPTSGGYNEQFF.

J is TRBJ2-2 and V is TRBV15; 8 nucleotides match TRBD1. This CDR3 region has 15 residues. Germline V gives CDR1 LNHNV, CDR2 YYDKDF (reference sequence). Trimming at V came to 3 bases and at J to 4 bases, leaving 4 bases not matched to a gene. CDR3: CATSRDRVTTGELFF. Here the CDR3 DNA reads TGTGCCACCAGCAGGGACAGGGTAACCACCGGGGAGCTGTTTTTT.

The chain is built from TRBV27 and TRBJ2-7; 8 bases map to TRBD2. The CDR3 is 11 residues long. The germline V gene has CDR1 MNHEY and CDR2 SMNVEV (reference sequence). V trimming: 5 bases; J trimming: 6 bases; junction bases outside the gene matches: 0. The CDR3 sequence: CASSRGGEQYF. CDR3 nucleotide sequence: TGTGCCAGCAGTCGGGGGGGCGAGCAGTACTTC.

The rearrangement uses TRBV7-2 and TRBJ2-2, with a weak D call TRBD1 (5 bases). CDR1 SGHTA and CDR2 FQGNSA come from the germline V gene. This CDR3 region has 15 residues. V was shortened by 1 base and J by 5 bases, with 11 bases between the two germline ends. DNA of the CDR3: TGTGCCAGCAGCTTAGAAGGGGTCCTGACCGGGGAGCTGTTTTTT. This translates into CASSLEGVLTGELFF.

The chain carries TRBV15 and TRBJ1-4; D possibly corresponds to TRBD1 (6 bases). Trimming removed 6 bases at V and 6 bases at J, with 11 bases between. The germline CDR1 and CDR2 sequences are LNHNV and YYDKDF (reference sequence). The CDR3 spans 13 residues. CDR3 coding DNA: TGTGCCACCAGTAACAGGGTGGATGAAAAACTGTTTTTT. Translation: CATSNRVDEKLFF.

This sequence joins TRBV4-3 and TRBJ2-5; perhaps TRBD2 as D (5 bases). The CDR3 length is 13 residues. Germline lookup yields CDR1 LGHNA and CDR2 YSLEER. V was cut by 4 bases and J by 5 bases, with 11 bases left in between. The DNA of the CDR3 is TGCGCCAGCAGCCGGAATCGAGGGGAGACCCAGTACTTC. Protein product: CASSRNRGETQYF.

The rearrangement uses TRBV7-8 and TRBJ1-6, with D tentatively TRBD1 (5 bases). The CDR3 spans 17 residues. The V end was cut by 4 bases, the J end by 5 bases, with 18 bases between. Germline lookup yields CDR1 SGHVS and CDR2 FQNEAQ. CDR3 sequence: CASSSESVVRDNSPLHF. In nucleotides, the CDR3 is TGTGCCAGCAGCTCAGAGTCGGTAGTCAGGGATAATTCACCCCTCCACTTT.

This clone turned up a few times. The CDR3, as DNA: TGTGCCAGCAGGACACTGGGGGGGAGGGGGTCGAGTAATTCACCCCTCCACTTT. Protein: CASRTLGGRGSSNSPLHF. The chain employs TRBV2 and TRBJ1-6, with D possibly matching TRBD1 (6 bases). This CDR3 has 18 amino acids. Trimming took off 6 bases at V and 6 bases at J, with 24 bases between the two ends. Germline V gene data show CDR1 as SNHLY and CDR2 as FYNNEI.

As concerns this clone: Different DNA sequences within this sample yield the same CDR3. The chain has TRBV6-5 and TRBJ1-6; D is unresolved. V was clipped by 0 bases and J by 12 bases, with 6 bases between them. The CDR3 contains 12 residues. Germline assignment: CDR1 MNHEY and CDR2 SVGAGI. The CDR3 DNA is TGTGCCAGCAGTTACTCAGGCGGACCCCTCCACTTT. It is translated as CASSYSGGPLHF.

J is TRBJ2-7 and V is TRBV19, with 8 nucleotides matching TRBD2. This CDR3 is built from 13 residues. Germline CDR1 is LNHDA and CDR2 is SQIVND (reference sequence). The V and J ends lost 6 bases and 2 bases, in that order; junction bases with no gene match: 3. The CDR3 DNA follows: TGTGCCAGTAGACGGCGGGGGGCCTACGAGCAGTACTTC. Its protein is CASRRRGAYEQYF.

The chain links TRBV4-1 to TRBJ2-5; a weak D match, TRBD1 (6 bases). The V gene's germline CDR1 is MGHRA and CDR2 YSYEKL. The CDR3 is 17 residues long. V was trimmed by 5 bases and J by 0 bases, leaving 19 bases between them. CDR3 sequence: CASSENRDTSYQETQYF. The CDR3 region has the DNA TGCGCCAGCAGCGAGAATCGGGACACATCGTACCAAGAGACCCAGTACTTC.

The genes are TRBV19 and TRBJ1-2, with D possibly being TRBD1 (6 bases). The germline CDR1 and CDR2 sequences are LNHDA and SQIVND (reference sequence). V lost 1 base to trimming and J lost 1 base, with 13 bases between them. This CDR3 comprises 16 residues. The CDR3 here is CASSIAPGQINYGYTF. CDR3 DNA sequence: TGTGCCAGTAGTATAGCCCCGGGACAAATTAACTATGGCTACACCTTC.

The chain is built from TRBV27 and TRBJ1-2; D gene ambiguous. CDR1 and CDR2 from the germline V gene are MNHEY and SMNVEV (reference sequence). This CDR3 has 15 residues. The V end was cut by 0 bases, the J end by 7 bases, with 15 bases between. CDR3 amino acids: CASSLSSRSGGGYTF. The CDR3 nucleotides are TGTGCCAGCAGTTTATCGAGCAGGTCGGGAGGTGGCTACACCTTC.

J is TRBJ2-5 and V is TRBV13, with 9 positions matching TRBD2. This CDR3 is 15 amino acids long. Per germline, CDR1 PRHDT and CDR2 FYEKMQ (reference sequence). Trimming cost V 4 bases and J 1 base; bases outside gene matches: 4. CDR3 bases: TGTGCCAGCAGCTCAGCGGGGGGCACCCAAGAGACCCAGTACTTC. Translating it yields CASSSAGGTQETQYF.

V gene TRBV7-8 combines with J gene TRBJ2-7; 9 bases fit TRBD2. The CDR3 extends over 15 amino acids. The germline gives CDR1 SGHVS, CDR2 FQNEAQ. V trimming: 5 bases; J trimming: 4 bases; junction bases outside the gene matches: 9. CDR3 amino acids: CASSLQRGVRYEQYF. The DNA of the CDR3 is TGTGCCAGCAGCCTCCAGCGGGGGGTGCGATACGAGCAGTACTTC.

This clone was found a few times. This chain joins TRBV5-6 and TRBJ2-3; D remains ambiguous. CDR3 length: 16 amino acids. The V gene's germline CDR1 is SGHDT and CDR2 YYEEEE. V lost 6 bases to trimming and J lost 2 bases, with 19 bases between them. In DNA, the CDR3 is TGTGCCAGCACCCTACTTGTTCAAGATATCACAGATACGCAGTATTTT. Translated, it gives CASTLLVQDITDTQYF.

V is TRBV11-2 and J is TRBJ2-3; the match to TRBD1 covers 9 bases. The V segment lost 1 base and the J segment 4 bases; nucleotides outside the gene matches: 3. Germline V gene sequence: CDR1 SGHAT, CDR2 FQNNGV. CDR3 size: 15 residues. CDR3 amino acids: CASSLGDRAADTQYF. The CDR3 DNA sequence: TGTGCCAGCAGCTTAGGGGACAGGGCTGCAGATACGCAGTATTTT.

The chain carries TRBV7-8 and TRBJ2-7; 7 bases are shared with TRBD1. The CDR3 is 14 residues long. With V trimmed by 6 bases and J by 3 bases, 8 bases remained unmatched. Germline V CDR1 and CDR2: SGHVS, FQNEAQ. In DNA, the CDR3 is TGTGCCAGCAGACCCACAGGGGAACGCTACGAGCAGTACTTC. It encodes CASRPTGERYEQYF.

This chain connects TRBV19 to TRBJ1-2; no definite D call. With 4 bases removed from V and 3 bases from J, the gap between germline ends came to 12 bases. Germline V gene sequence: CDR1 LNHDA, CDR2 SQIVND (reference sequence). The CDR3 is 14 residues long. DNA for the CDR3: TGTGCCAGTAGTACCTCCACAGATTACTATGGCTACACCTTC. The encoded protein is CASSTSTDYYGYTF.

The chain combines TRBV29-1 with TRBJ2-1, with a possible D match to TRBD1 (6 bases). In germline, CDR1 is SQVTM, CDR2 ANQGSEA. Trimming cost V 5 bases and J 6 bases, with 14 bases left between them. This CDR3 region has 13 residues. The DNA of the CDR3 is TGCAGCGTTAGTTACAGGGTAAGCAATGAGCAGTTCTTC. Translated: CSVSYRVSNEQFF.

The V gene is TRBV14, the J gene TRBJ2-3; possibly TRBD2 for D (6 bases). In germline, CDR1 is SGHDN, CDR2 FVKESK. The CDR3 spans 13 residues. V was clipped by 8 bases and J by 2 bases, with 11 bases between them. For the CDR3, the DNA is TGTGCCAGCCGGGGGTGGGCCACAGATACGCAGTATTTT. As protein: CASRGWATDTQYF. Complete variable domain (other parts from reference TRBV14 and TRBJ2-3): EAGVTQFPSHSVIEKGQTVTLRCDPISGHDNLYWYRRVMGKEIKFLLHFVKESKQDESGMPNNRFLAERTGGTYSTLKVQPAELEDSGVYFCASRGWATDTQYFGPGTRLTVL.

The chain carries TRBV6-6 and TRBJ1-2, with 9 bases aligning to TRBD1. This CDR3 is built from 15 residues. The V gene's germline CDR1 is MNHNY and CDR2 SVGAGI (reference sequence). The V gene end was trimmed by 5 bases and the J gene end by 0 bases; junction bases not matched to a gene: 4. The DNA of the CDR3 is TGTGCCAGCAGTACGGGACAGGGTGCTAACTATGGCTACACCTTC. The encoded protein is CASSTGQGANYGYTF.

This clone was counted once. The chain links TRBV29-1 to TRBJ1-1, with 7 bases fitting TRBD1. The CDR3 is 16 amino acids. V lost 1 base to trimming and J lost 4 bases; unmatched junction nucleotides: 12. Germline V gene sequence: CDR1 SQVTM, CDR2 ANQGSEA. CDR3 protein: CSVEGIRGLVVTEAFF. The DNA for the CDR3 is TGCAGCGTTGAAGGTATAAGGGGGCTGGTAGTCACTGAAGCTTTCTTT.

The chain couples TRBV19 to TRBJ1-2; 7 bases map to TRBD1. Germline V lookup: CDR1 LNHDA, CDR2 SQIVND (reference sequence). The CDR3 is 14 amino acids. V trimming: 0 bases; J trimming: 4 bases; junction bases outside the gene matches: 2. Here the CDR3 DNA reads TGTGCCAGTAGTATAGACAGGGGGGCCTATGGCTACACCTTC. It translates to CASSIDRGAYGYTF.

The rearrangement joins TRBV7-2 to TRBJ1-2; 8 nucleotides line up with TRBD1. The CDR3 totals 16 residues. The germline V gene encodes CDR1 SGHTA and CDR2 FQGNSA. Losses at the gene ends were 2 bases for V and 3 bases for J; bases not matched to a gene: 8. CDR3 sequence: CASSLSLTGADYGYTF. As DNA, the CDR3 is TGTGCCAGCAGCTTATCATTGACAGGGGCGGACTATGGCTACACCTTC.

The chain links TRBV5-1 to TRBJ2-1; 9 nucleotides line up with TRBD1. V gave up 4 bases and J gave up 0 bases; unmatched junction bases: 8. The CDR3 extends over 17 amino acids. The germline V gene encodes CDR1 SGHRS and CDR2 YFSETQ. CDR3 DNA: TGCGCCAGCAGCCTGACCGGGACAGGGACCTCCTACAATGAGCAGTTCTTC. It translates to CASSLTGTGTSYNEQFF. Variable domain in full (rest from reference TRBV5-1 and TRBJ2-1): KAGVTQTPRYLIKTRGQQVTLSCSPISGHRSVSWYQQTPGQGLQFLFEYFSETQRNKGNFPGRFSGRQFSNSRSEMNVSTLELGDSALYLCASSLTGTGTSYNEQFFGPGTRLTVL.